These T cell receptor beta chains were read from a single sample in a study of vaccination effects on CD4 cells after COVID-19. Antigen specificity for these receptors is unknown. Using immunoSEQ multiplex PCR, the repertoire was profiled, and TCRdb retains in-frame clones only, with some absent. The sample has 20,000 to 30,000 clones; about 70% are singletons. The starting material was CD4+ T cells from PBMCs cultured with SARS-CoV-2 spike peptides, obtained after COVID-19 vaccination. The receptor set was obtained from a human donor who received a COVID-19 vaccine. The CDR3 runs from the conserved cysteine through the conserved F or W. The order of the fields is V gene, J gene, D gene, clone size, CDR3 protein, CDR3 DNA. A D gene is named only where the DNA matches it firmly. The listing skips clone size in some rows; elsewhere it reads once, few, many or a size class.

V gene: TRBV6-1
J gene: TRBJ1-6
D gene: -
clone size: -
CDR3 protein: CASSEERRGSYNSPLHF
CDR3 DNA: TGTGCCAGCAGTGAAGAGAGGCGGGGGTCCTATAATTCACCCCTCCACTTT

V gene: TRBV3-1/TRBV3-2
J gene: TRBJ2-7
D gene: TRBD1
clone size: -
CDR3 protein: CASSGTGRSEQYF
CDR3 DNA: TGTGCCAGCTCCGGGACAGGGAGGTCTGAGCAGTACTTC

V gene: TRBV5-5
J gene: TRBJ2-7
D gene: -
clone size: -
CDR3 protein: CASSLERSEQYF
CDR3 DNA: TGTGCCAGCAGCTTGGAACGGAGCGAGCAGTACTTC

V gene: TRBV19
J gene: TRBJ2-5
D gene: -
clone size: -
CDR3 protein: CASSIRGRAVETQYF
CDR3 DNA: TGTGCCAGTAGTATACGGGGGAGAGCCGTGGAGACCCAGTACTTC

V gene: TRBV14
J gene: TRBJ2-7
D gene: TRBD2
clone size: -
CDR3 protein: CASSQGASGGFYEQYF
CDR3 DNA: TGTGCCAGCAGCCAAGGGGCTAGCGGGGGGTTCTACGAGCAGTACTTC

V gene: TRBV11-1
J gene: TRBJ1-2
D gene: TRBD1
clone size: -
CDR3 protein: CASSPGQANYGYTF
CDR3 DNA: TGTGCCAGCAGCCCCGGACAGGCTAACTATGGCTACACCTTC

V gene: TRBV21-1
J gene: TRBJ2-1
D gene: -
clone size: few
CDR3 protein: CASSKGMGTSDNEQFF
CDR3 DNA: TGTGCCAGCAGCAAAGGTATGGGGACTAGCGATAATGAGCAGTTCTTC

V gene: TRBV18
J gene: TRBJ1-1
D gene: -
clone size: few
CDR3 protein: CASSPGSNTEAFF
CDR3 DNA: TGTGCCAGCTCTCCGGGGAGTAACACTGAAGCTTTCTTT

V gene: TRBV10-2
J gene: TRBJ1-2
D gene: -
clone size: few
CDR3 protein: CASSPEGEGRGYTF
CDR3 DNA: TGCGCCAGCAGCCCCGAGGGGGAGGGTCGTGGCTACACCTTC

V gene: TRBV27
J gene: TRBJ2-7
D gene: -
clone size: few
CDR3 protein: CASSPLDAGFSEQYF
CDR3 DNA: TGTGCCAGCAGTCCCCTGGACGCCGGTTTTAGCGAGCAGTACTTC

V gene: TRBV19
J gene: TRBJ2-7
D gene: -
clone size: once
CDR3 protein: CASSFGQRAYEQYF
CDR3 DNA: TGTGCCAGTAGTTTCGGACAGCGAGCCTACGAGCAGTACTTC

V gene: TRBV7-9
J gene: TRBJ2-5
D gene: -
clone size: -
CDR3 protein: CAENVDFSGETQYF
CDR3 DNA: TGTGCCGAGAATGTGGATTTTAGCGGTGAGACCCAGTACTTC

V gene: TRBV27
J gene: TRBJ2-2
D gene: -
clone size: -
CDR3 protein: CASSLSSWALTNTGELFF
CDR3 DNA: TGTGCCAGCAGTTTATCCTCTTGGGCTCTCACGAACACCGGGGAGCTGTTTTTT

V gene: TRBV7-9
J gene: TRBJ2-1
D gene: -
clone size: -
CDR3 protein: CASSLATGIPNEQFF
CDR3 DNA: TGTGCCAGCAGCTTAGCGACGGGGATTCCCAATGAGCAGTTCTTC

V gene: TRBV18
J gene: TRBJ2-6
D gene: TRBD1
clone size: -
CDR3 protein: CASSQRQGSGANVLTF
CDR3 DNA: TGTGCCAGCTCACAGCGACAGGGGAGTGGGGCCAACGTCCTGACTTTC

V gene: TRBV15
J gene: TRBJ2-3
D gene: TRBD2
clone size: -
CDR3 protein: CATSRTSLAESTDTQYF
CDR3 DNA: TGTGCCACCAGCAGAACCTCTCTAGCGGAGAGCACAGATACGCAGTATTTT